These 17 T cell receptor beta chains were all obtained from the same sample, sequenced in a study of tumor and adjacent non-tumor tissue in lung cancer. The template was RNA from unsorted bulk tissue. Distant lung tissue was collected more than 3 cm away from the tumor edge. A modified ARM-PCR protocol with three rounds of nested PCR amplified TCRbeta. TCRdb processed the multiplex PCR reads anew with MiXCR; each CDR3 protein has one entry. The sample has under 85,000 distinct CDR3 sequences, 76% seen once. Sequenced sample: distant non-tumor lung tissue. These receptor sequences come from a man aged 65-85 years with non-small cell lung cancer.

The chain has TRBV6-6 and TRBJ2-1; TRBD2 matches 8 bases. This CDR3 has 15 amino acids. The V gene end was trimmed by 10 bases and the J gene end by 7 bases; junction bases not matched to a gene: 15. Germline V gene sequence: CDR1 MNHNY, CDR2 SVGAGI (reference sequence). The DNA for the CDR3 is TGTGCCATCATTATGACTAGCGACCCTTATAATGAGCAGTTCTTC. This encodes CAIIMTSDPYNEQFF.

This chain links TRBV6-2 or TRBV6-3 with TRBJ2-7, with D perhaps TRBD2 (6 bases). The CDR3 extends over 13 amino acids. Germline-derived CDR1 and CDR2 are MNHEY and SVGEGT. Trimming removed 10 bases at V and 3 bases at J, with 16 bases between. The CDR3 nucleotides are TGTGCCATCATCCGGGGGACCGACTACGAGCAGTACTTC. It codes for CAIIRGTDYEQYF.

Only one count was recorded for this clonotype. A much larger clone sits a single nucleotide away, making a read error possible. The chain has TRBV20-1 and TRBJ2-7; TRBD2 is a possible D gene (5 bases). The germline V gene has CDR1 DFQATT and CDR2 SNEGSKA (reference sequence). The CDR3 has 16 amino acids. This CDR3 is CRARDSVAPLGYEQYF. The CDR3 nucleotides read TGCAGAGCTAGAGATTCGGTAGCGCCCTTGGGCTACGAGCAGTACTTC.

CDR3 residues: CASSFPFRLGGLNFRSNQPQHF. The CDR3 DNA sequence: TGTGCCAGCAGCTTCCCATTCAGATTAGGGGGCCTGAACTTCCGTAGCAATCAGCCCCAGCATTTT. The chain uses TRBV11-3 and TRBJ1-5; 7 nucleotides align to TRBD1. This CDR3 has 22 amino acids. In germline, CDR1 is SGHNT, CDR2 YENEEA. V dropped 3 bases and J dropped 0; count of bases not matched to a gene: 23.

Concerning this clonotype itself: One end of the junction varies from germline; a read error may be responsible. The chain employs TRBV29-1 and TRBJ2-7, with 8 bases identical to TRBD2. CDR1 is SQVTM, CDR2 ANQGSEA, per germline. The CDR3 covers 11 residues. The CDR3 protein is CSARISGMVFF. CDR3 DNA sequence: TGTAGCGCTAGGATTAGCGGGATGGTTTTCTTC.

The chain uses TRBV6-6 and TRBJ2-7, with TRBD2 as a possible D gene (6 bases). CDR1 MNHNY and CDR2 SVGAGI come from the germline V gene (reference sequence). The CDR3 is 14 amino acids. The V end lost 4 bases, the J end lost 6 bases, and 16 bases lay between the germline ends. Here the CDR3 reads CASSFGREVAEQYF. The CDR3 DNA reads TGTGCCAGCAGTTTTGGCAGGGAGGTAGCCGAGCAGTACTTC.

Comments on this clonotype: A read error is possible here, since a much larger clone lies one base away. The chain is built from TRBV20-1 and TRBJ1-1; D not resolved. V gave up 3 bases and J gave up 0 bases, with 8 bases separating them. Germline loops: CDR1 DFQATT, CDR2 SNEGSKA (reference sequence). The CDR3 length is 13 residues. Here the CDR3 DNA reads TGCAGTGCTAGGGAGATCGTGAACACTGAAGCTTTCTTT. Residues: CSAREIVNTEAFF.

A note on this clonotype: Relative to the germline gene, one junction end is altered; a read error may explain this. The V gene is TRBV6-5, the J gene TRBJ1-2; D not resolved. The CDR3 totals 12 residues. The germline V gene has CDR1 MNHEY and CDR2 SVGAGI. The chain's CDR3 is CASFVGLHGYNF. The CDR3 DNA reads TGTGCCAGCTTCGTTGGATTGCATGGCTACAACTTC.

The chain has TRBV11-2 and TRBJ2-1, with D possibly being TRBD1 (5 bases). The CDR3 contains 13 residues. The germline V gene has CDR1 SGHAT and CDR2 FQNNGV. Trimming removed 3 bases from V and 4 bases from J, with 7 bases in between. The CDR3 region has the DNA TGTGCCAGCAGCTTCGACAGATACAATGAGCAGTTCTTC. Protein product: CASSFDRYNEQFF.

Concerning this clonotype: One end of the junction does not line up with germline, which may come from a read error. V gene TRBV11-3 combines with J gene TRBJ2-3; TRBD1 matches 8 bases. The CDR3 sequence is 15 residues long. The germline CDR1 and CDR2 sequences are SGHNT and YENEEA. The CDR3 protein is CASSLGQGATDTQYF. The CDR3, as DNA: TGTGCCAGCAGCCTAGGACAGGGAGCCACAGATACTCAGTATTTT.

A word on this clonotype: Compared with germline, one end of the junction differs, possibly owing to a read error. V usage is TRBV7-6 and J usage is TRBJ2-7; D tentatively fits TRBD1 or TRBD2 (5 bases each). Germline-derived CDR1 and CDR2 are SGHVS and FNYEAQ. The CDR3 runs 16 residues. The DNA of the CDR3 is TGTGCCAGCAGCTTAGTCCCCGCATGGGGGAAGGCCGAGGAGTACTTC. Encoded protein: CASSLVPAWGKAEEYF.

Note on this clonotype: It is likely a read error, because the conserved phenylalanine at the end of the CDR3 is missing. The CDR3 is CASRGDSISYEQYS. The DNA of the CDR3 is TGTGCCAGCAGGGGGGACAGCATAAGCTACGAGCAGTACTCC. V is TRBV11-2 and J is TRBJ2-7; 7 nucleotides match TRBD1. Germline CDR1 SGHAT, CDR2 FQNNGV. The length of the CDR3 is 14 residues. With V trimmed by 6 bases and J by 3 bases, 8 bases remained unmatched.

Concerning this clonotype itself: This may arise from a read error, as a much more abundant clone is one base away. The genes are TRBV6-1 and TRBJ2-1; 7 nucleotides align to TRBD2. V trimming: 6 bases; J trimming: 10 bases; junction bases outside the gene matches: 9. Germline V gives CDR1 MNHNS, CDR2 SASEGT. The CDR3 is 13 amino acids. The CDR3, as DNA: TGTGCCAGCAGATCGGGGGAGGGGAACGAGCAGTTCTTC. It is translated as CASRSGEGNEQFF.

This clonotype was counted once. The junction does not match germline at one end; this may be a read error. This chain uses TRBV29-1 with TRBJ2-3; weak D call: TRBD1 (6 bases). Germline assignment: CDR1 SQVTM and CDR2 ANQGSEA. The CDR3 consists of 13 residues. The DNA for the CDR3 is TGCCGCGTTGGGGGCAGAGGGACAGATACGCAGTATTTT. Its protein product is CRVGGRGTDTQYF.

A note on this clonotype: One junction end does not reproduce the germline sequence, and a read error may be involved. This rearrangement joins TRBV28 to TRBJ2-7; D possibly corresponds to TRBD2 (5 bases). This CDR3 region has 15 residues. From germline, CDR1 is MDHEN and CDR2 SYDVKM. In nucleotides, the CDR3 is TGTGCCAGAACTTCCCGGCGGGCCGAGGGTTACGAGCATTACTTC. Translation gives CARTSRRAEGYEHYF.

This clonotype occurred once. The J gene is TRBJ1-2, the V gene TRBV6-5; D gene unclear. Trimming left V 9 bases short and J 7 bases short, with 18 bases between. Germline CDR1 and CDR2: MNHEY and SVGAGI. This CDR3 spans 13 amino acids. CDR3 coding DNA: TGTGCCAGTAAGCGGGCTCCCGGAGCTGGCTACACCTTC. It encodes CASKRAPGAGYTF.

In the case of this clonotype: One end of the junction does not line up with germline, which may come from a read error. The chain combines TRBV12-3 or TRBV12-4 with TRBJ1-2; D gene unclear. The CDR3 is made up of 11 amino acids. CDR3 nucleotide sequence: TGTGTCAGCAGTTCAGACGAAGCCTACACCTTC. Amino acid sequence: CVSSSDEAYTF.